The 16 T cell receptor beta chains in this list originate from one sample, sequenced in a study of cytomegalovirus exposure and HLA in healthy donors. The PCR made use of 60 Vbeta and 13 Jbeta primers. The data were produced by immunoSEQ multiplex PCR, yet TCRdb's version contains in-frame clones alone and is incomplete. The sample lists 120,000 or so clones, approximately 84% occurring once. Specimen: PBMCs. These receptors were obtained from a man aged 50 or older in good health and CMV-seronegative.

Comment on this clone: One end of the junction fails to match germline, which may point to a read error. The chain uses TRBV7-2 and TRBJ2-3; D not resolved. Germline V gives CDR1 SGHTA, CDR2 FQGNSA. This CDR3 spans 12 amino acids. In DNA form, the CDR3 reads TGTGCCAGCAGCTACCACACAAATACGCAGTATTTT. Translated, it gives CASSYHTNTQYF. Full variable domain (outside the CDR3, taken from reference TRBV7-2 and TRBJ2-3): GAGVSQSPSNKVTEKGKDVELRCDPISGHTALYWYRQSLGQGLEFLIYFQGNSAPDKSGLPSDRFSAERTGGSVSTLTIQRTQQEDSAVYLCASSYHTNTQYFGPGTRLTVL.

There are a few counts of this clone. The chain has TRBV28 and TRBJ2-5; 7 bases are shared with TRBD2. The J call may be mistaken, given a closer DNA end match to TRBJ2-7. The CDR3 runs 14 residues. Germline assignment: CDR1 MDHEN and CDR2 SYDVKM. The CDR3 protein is CASTWAGDSYEQYF. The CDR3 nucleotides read TGTGCCAGCACGTGGGCGGGGGACTCCTACGAGCAGTACTTC.

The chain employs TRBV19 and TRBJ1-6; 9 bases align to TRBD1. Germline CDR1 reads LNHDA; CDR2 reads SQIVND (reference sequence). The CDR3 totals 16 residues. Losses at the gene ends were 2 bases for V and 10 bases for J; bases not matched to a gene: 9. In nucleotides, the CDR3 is TGTGCCAGTAGTATACCTCTCGGACAGGGGAGCTCACCCCTCCACTTT. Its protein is CASSIPLGQGSSPLHF.

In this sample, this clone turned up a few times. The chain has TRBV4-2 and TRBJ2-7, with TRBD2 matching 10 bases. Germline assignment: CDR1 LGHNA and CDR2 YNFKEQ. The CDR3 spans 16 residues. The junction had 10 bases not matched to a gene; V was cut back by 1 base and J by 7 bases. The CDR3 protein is CASSQGQLAGQGEQYF. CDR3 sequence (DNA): TGTGCCAGCAGCCAAGGACAACTAGCGGGACAAGGGGAGCAGTACTTC.

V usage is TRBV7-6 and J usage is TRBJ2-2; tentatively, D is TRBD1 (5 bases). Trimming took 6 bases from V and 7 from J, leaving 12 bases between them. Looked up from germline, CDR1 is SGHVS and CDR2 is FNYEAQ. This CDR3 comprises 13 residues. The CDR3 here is CASSGAVGGELFF. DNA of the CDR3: TGTGCCAGCAGTGGGGCCGTCGGCGGGGAGCTGTTTTTT. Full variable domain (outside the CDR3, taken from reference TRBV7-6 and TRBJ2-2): GAGVSQSPRYKVTKRGQDVALRCDPISGHVSLYWYRQALGQGPEFLTYFNYEAQQDKSGLPNDRFSAERPEGSISTLTIQRTEQRDSAMYRCASSGAVGGELFFGEGSRLTVL.

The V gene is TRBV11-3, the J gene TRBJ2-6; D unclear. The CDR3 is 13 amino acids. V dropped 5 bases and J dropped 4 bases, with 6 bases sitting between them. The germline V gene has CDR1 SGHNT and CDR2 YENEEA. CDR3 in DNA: TGTGCCAGCAGCCCCCTCGGGGCCAACGTCCTGACTTTC. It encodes CASSPLGANVLTF.

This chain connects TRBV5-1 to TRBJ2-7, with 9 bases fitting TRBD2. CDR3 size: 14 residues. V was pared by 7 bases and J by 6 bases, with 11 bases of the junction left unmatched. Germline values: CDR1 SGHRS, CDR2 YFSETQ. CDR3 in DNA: TGCGCCAGCCAGCGGGAGGCCGGTATGGGCGAGCAGTACTTC. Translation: CASQREAGMGEQYF.

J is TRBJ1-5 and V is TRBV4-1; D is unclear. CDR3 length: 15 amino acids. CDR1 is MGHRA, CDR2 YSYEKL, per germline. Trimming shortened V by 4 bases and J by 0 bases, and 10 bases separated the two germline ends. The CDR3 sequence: CASSLFTYSNQPQHF. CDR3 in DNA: TGCGCCAGCAGCCTTTTCACATATAGCAATCAGCCCCAGCATTTT.

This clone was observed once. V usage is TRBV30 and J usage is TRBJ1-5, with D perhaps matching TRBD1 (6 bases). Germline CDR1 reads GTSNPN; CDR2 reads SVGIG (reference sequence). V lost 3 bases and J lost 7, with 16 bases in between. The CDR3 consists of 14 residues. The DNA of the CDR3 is TGTGCCTGGAGACCCGGGGGGGGCGGACAGCCCCAGCATTTT. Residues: CAWRPGGGGQPQHF.

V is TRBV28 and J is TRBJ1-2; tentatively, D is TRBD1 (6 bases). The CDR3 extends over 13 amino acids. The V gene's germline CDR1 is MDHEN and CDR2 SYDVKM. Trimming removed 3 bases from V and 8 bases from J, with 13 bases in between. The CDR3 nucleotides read TGTGCCAGCAGTTTTGGGGGGGCGAGGGGCTACACCTTC. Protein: CASSFGGARGYTF.

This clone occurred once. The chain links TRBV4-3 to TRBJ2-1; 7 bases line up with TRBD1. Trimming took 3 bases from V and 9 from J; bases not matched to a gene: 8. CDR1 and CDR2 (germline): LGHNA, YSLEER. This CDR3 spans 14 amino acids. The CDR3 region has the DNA TGCGCCAGCAGCCAGGCTTGGGACAGAGGTGAGCAGTTCTTC. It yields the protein CASSQAWDRGEQFF.

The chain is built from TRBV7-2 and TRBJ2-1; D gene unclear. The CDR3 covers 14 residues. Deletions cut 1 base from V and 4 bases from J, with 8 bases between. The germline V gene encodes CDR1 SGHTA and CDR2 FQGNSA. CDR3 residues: CASSLVVKYNEQFF. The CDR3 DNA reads TGTGCCAGCAGCTTAGTTGTAAAATACAATGAGCAGTTCTTC.

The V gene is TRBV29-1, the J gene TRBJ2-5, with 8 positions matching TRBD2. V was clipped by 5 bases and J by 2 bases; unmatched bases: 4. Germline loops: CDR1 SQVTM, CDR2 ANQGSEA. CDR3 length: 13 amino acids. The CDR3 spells CSVHGGEQETQYF. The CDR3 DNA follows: TGCAGCGTTCACGGGGGGGAGCAAGAGACCCAGTACTTC. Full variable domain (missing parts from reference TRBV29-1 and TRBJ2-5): SAVISQKPSRDICQRGTSLTIQCQVDSQVTMMFWYRQQPGQSLTLIATANQGSEATYESGFVIDKFPISRPNLTFSTLTVSNMSPEDSSIYLCSVHGGEQETQYFGPGTRLLVL.

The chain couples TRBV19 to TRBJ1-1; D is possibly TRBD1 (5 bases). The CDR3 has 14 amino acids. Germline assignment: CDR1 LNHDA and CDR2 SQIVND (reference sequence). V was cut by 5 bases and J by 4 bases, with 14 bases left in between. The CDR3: CASSFSSGGTEAFF. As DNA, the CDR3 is TGTGCCAGTAGTTTCTCGTCGGGGGGCACTGAAGCTTTCTTT.

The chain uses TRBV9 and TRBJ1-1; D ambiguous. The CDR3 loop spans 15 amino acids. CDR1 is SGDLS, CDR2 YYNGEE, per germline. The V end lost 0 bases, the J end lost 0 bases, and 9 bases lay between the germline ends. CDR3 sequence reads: CASSVVYDLNTEAFF. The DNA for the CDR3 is TGTGCCAGCAGCGTAGTGTATGACTTGAACACTGAAGCTTTCTTT.

In nucleotides, the CDR3 is TGTGCCAGCAGCCAAGAGGACAGGGGAGAAGCTTTCTTT. This codes for CASSQEDRGEAFF. This chain uses TRBV4-2 with TRBJ1-1; TRBD1 matches at 9 bases. The CDR3 contains 13 residues. J was trimmed by 8 bases and V by 0 bases; bases with no gene match: 1. CDR1 and CDR2 (germline): LGHNA, YNFKEQ.